This T cell receptor beta chain was captured by sequencing in a study of cytomegalovirus exposure and HLA in healthy donors. The method was immunoSEQ multiplex PCR; TCRdb's version includes in-frame clones alone and lacks a portion of them. This table holds some 150,000 clones, roughly nine tenths found once. CDR3 length: 16 residues. Germline CDR1 MDHEN, CDR2 SYDVKM. V was clipped by 6 bases and J by 8 bases, with 23 bases between them. The genes are TRBV28 and TRBJ2-1; perhaps TRBD2 as D (6 bases). The receptor's source is a man between 18 and 35 years old in good health and CMV-seropositive. The specimen sequenced was PBMCs. CDR3 DNA sequence: TGTGCCAGCAGACCCTTTGGGCGGGGTCCAATGGATGAGCAGTTCTTC. Translation gives CASRPFGRGPMDEQFF.